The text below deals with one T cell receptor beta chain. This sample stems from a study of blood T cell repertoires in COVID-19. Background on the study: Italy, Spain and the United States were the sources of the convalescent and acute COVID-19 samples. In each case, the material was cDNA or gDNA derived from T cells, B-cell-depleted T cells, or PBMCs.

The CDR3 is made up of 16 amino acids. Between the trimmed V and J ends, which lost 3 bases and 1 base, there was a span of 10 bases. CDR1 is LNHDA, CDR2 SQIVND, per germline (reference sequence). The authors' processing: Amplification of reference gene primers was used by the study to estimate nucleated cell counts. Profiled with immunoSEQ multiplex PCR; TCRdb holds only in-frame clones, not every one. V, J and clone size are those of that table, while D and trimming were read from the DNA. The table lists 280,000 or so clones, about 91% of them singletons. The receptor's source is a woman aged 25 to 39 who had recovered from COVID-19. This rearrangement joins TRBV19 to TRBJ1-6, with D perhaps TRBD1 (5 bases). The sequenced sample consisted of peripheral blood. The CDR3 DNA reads TGTGCCAGTAGTATTGGGGGGGTTTCCTATAATTCACCCCTCCACTTT. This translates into CASSIGGVSYNSPLHF.